The present TCR beta chain was sequenced within a study of cytomegalovirus exposure and HLA in healthy donors. Notes on the study in general: The productive fraction for most TCR beta V segments was about 90% or about 30% in an earlier analysis. The Asian-associated ancestry cluster reportedly had fewer N-insertions than the approximately 700-donor mean in a later analysis.

The study ran its PCR with 60 Vbeta and 13 Jbeta primers. Clones were read by immunoSEQ multiplex PCR, and TCRdb kept only the in-frame ones, dropping some. This sample carries 95,000 to 100,000 clones, roughly 79% of them seen once, and the ten largest clones take approximately 2%. Germline V CDR1 and CDR2: LNHNV, YYDKDF (reference sequence). The CDR3 consists of 14 residues. The junction had 3 bases not matched to a gene; V was cut back by 2 bases and J by 3 bases. A note on this clone: Its antigen is unidentified.

The sample consisted of PBMCs. The receptor comes from a woman between 35 and 50 years old in good health and CMV-seronegative. This sequence joins TRBV15 and TRBJ2-7, with 8 nucleotides matching TRBD2. CDR3 nucleotides: TGTGCCACCAGCAGACTAGCGGGCCACTACGAGCAGTACTTC. Encoded protein: CATSRLAGHYEQYF. Together with reference TRBV15 and TRBJ2-7, the CDR3 gives the full variable domain: DAMVIQNPRYQVTQFGKPVTLSCSQTLNHNVMYWYQQKSSQAPKLLFHYYDKDFNNEADTPDNFQSRRPNTSFCFLDIRSPGLGDTAMYLCATSRLAGHYEQYFGPGTRLTVT.